This is a list of T cell receptor beta chains from one sample in a study of OX40 agonist ivuxolimab in advanced cancers. Using immunoSEQ multiplex PCR, the repertoire was profiled, and TCRdb retains in-frame clones only, with some absent. The sample includes 20,000 to 30,000 clones, about nine tenths of them seen just once. The sample consisted of CD4+ or CD8+ T cells sorted from blood, taken in a trial of the OX40 agonist ivuxolimab. Every receptor here comes from an adult with an advanced solid tumor such as melanoma, head and neck, liver or kidney cancer. The CDR3 runs from the conserved cysteine through the conserved F or W. A D gene is named only where the DNA matches it firmly. Some rows have no size entry. The others give once, few or many, or a class for an expanded clone.

v_gene	abundance	d_gene	j_gene	CDR3aa	CDR3nt
TRBV7-6	once	TRBD1	TRBJ2-5	CASSVTGTGGVETQYF	TGTGCCAGCAGCGTGACCGGGACAGGGGGAGTGGAGACCCAGTACTTC
TRBV7-6	-	-	TRBJ2-5	CASSLAQRRKETQYF	TGTGCCAGCAGCTTAGCGCAACGGCGGAAAGAGACCCAGTACTTC
TRBV30	-	-	TRBJ2-1	CAWSSGGTYNEQFF	TGTGCCTGGAGTTCAGGCGGGACTTACAATGAGCAGTTCTTC
TRBV7-2	-	TRBD1	TRBJ2-4	CASSLQGAGNIQYF	TGTGCCAGCAGCTTGCAGGGGGCCGGAAACATTCAGTACTTC
TRBV7-3	-	-	TRBJ1-6	CASSWTDYNSPLHF	TGTGCCAGCAGTTGGACCGACTATAATTCACCCCTCCACTTT
TRBV7-9	-	TRBD1	TRBJ1-5	CASSGQGNQPQHF	TGTGCCAGCAGCGGACAGGGCAATCAGCCCCAGCATTTT
TRBV4-3	-	TRBD2	TRBJ2-3	CASSQVGSGGRTDTQYF	TGCGCCAGCAGCCAAGTTGGGAGCGGGGGGCGCACAGATACGCAGTATTTT
TRBV9	-	-	TRBJ2-7	CASSPRTATYEQYF	TGTGCCAGCAGCCCCCGGACGGCTACCTACGAGCAGTACTTC
TRBV7-9	-	-	TRBJ2-4	CASSLAATPAKNIQYF	TGTGCCAGCAGCTTAGCGGCGACACCAGCCAAAAACATTCAGTACTTC
TRBV5-1	-	-	TRBJ1-4	CASSRGRQGQSEKLFF	TGCGCCAGCAGCCGTGGGAGGCAGGGGCAGTCTGAAAAACTGTTTTTT
TRBV11-3	-	TRBD1	TRBJ2-2	CASSPSTGGHNTGELFF	TGTGCCAGCAGCCCCAGTACAGGGGGCCATAACACCGGGGAGCTGTTTTTT
TRBV27	-	-	TRBJ2-3	CASSLMTETDTQYF	TGTGCCAGCAGCCTAATGACGGAAACAGATACGCAGTATTTT
TRBV4-1	once	TRBD1	TRBJ2-7	CASSLRTGVEQYF	TGCGCCAGCAGCCTCAGGACAGGGGTCGAGCAGTACTTC
TRBV4-1	-	-	TRBJ1-1	CASSQRGGMSNTEAFF	TGCGCCAGCAGCCAGCGGGGGGGGATGTCGAACACTGAAGCTTTCTTT
TRBV14	-	TRBD1	TRBJ2-7	CASSQVGGEFHEQYF	TGTGCCAGCAGCCAAGTAGGGGGCGAGTTCCACGAGCAGTACTTC
TRBV27	once	TRBD2	TRBJ2-7	CATTISKAGGFTEQYF	TGTGCCACCACGATATCCAAAGCGGGGGGTTTTACGGAGCAGTACTTC
TRBV10-3	-	-	TRBJ1-1	CAIGQRNTEAFF	TGTGCCATCGGACAGAGGAACACTGAAGCTTTCTTT
TRBV14	-	-	TRBJ2-3	CASSQELADTQYF	TGTGCCAGCAGCCAAGAACTAGCAGATACGCAGTATTTT
TRBV7-3	once	-	TRBJ2-3	CASSLGGQRDTQYF	TGTGCCAGCAGCTTAGGGGGCCAGAGAGATACGCAGTATTTT
TRBV19	-	TRBD2	TRBJ2-1	CASRMRGVNNEQFF	TGTGCCAGTAGGATGCGGGGGGTAAACAATGAGCAGTTCTTC
TRBV7-8	-	-	TRBJ2-7	CASSLDVSSYEQYF	TGTGCCAGCAGCTTAGACGTTTCCAGCTACGAGCAGTACTTC
TRBV9	-	TRBD1	TRBJ1-2	CASSVDLGQGYGYTF	TGTGCCAGCAGCGTAGACCTGGGACAGGGCTATGGCTACACCTTC
TRBV6-6	-	-	TRBJ1-2	CASSYGLGHGYTF	TGTGCCAGCAGTTACGGGTTAGGCCATGGCTACACCTTC
TRBV28	-	TRBD1	TRBJ2-7	CASRGTGVSYEQYF	TGTGCCAGCCGCGGGACAGGGGTGTCCTACGAGCAGTACTTC
TRBV6-1	-	-	TRBJ2-5	CASSGHLQETQYF	TGTGCCAGCAGTGGACACCTCCAAGAGACCCAGTACTTC
TRBV7-9	-	-	TRBJ2-7	CASSVTYEQYF	TGTGCCAGCAGCGTTACCTACGAGCAGTACTTC